These T cell receptor beta chains were read from a single sample in a study of CD8+ T cells in alopecia areata. Only in-frame clones appear in the TCRdb table, and some are missing; sequencing was by immunoSEQ multiplex PCR. This sample has approximately 180,000 clones, with less than 65% found just once. The sample consisted of CD4+ T cells sorted from blood, taken at week 24, from a patient treated with tofacitinib. All receptors come from a human donor with alopecia areata. The CDR3 runs from the conserved cysteine through the conserved F or W. Fields, in order: V gene, J gene, clone size, D gene, CDR3 DNA, CDR3 protein. A D gene is named only where the DNA matches it firmly. Clone size is given for some rows only: seen once, a few or many times, or a class if the clone is expanded.

TRBV9	TRBJ2-1	.	.	TGTGCCAGCAGCGTAGGACAGCGCTCCTACAATGAGCAGTTCTTC	CASSVGQRSYNEQFF
TRBV7-2	TRBJ1-5	.	.	TGTGCCAGCAGCTATCAGGGTGGCAATCAGCCCCAGCATTTT	CASSYQGGNQPQHF
TRBV2	TRBJ2-5	.	.	TGTGCCAGCAGTGCGCAGGGATCAGAGACCCAGTACTTC	CASSAQGSETQYF
TRBV25-1	TRBJ2-3	once	.	TGTGCCAGCAGTGACGGCCCGATTAGCACAGATACGCAGTATTTT	CASSDGPISTDTQYF
TRBV4-1	TRBJ1-2	.	.	TGCGCCAGCGCTATGGGGGGTGGTAGTGGCTACACCTTC	CASAMGGGSGYTF
TRBV11-2	TRBJ2-3	few	.	TGTGCCAGCAGCTATCCCGGACTAAGCACAGATACGCAGTATTTT	CASSYPGLSTDTQYF
TRBV6-1	TRBJ1-5	.	.	TGTGCCAGCAGTGCGGCGGACATTAACAATCAGCCCCAGCATTTT	CASSAADINNQPQHF
TRBV5-4	TRBJ2-1	few	.	TGTGCCAGCAGCATCGAGAGGGGGGTTTCCTACAATGAGCAGTTCTTC	CASSIERGVSYNEQFF
TRBV5-6	TRBJ1-1	.	.	TGTGCCAGCAGCTTGCCCGCGAACACTGAAGCTTTCTTT	CASSLPANTEAFF
TRBV27	TRBJ2-4	.	.	TGTGCCAGCAGTTTACGACGGGAAATAGCCAAAAACATTCAGTACTTC	CASSLRREIAKNIQYF
TRBV5-1	TRBJ2-5	.	TRBD2	TGCGCCAGCAGCAGCGGGGGGGCCGACGAGACCCAGTACTTC	CASSSGGADETQYF
TRBV29-1	TRBJ1-2	.	.	TGCAGCGTTGACGCCCGGGATGGTGGCTACACCTTC	CSVDARDGGYTF
TRBV11-3	TRBJ2-3	once	.	TGTGCCAGCAGCTTAGGGGCAGATACGCAGTATTTT	CASSLGADTQYF
TRBV6-4	TRBJ2-1	few	.	TGTGCCAGCAGTGACTGGGGGGGCTTGGATGAGCAGTTCTTC	CASSDWGGLDEQFF
TRBV5-1	TRBJ1-2	.	.	TGCGCCAGCAGCTTGGACTCCTATGGCTACACCTTC	CASSLDSYGYTF
TRBV29-1	TRBJ1-1	few	.	TGCAGCGTCTCACAGTCGATGGACACTGAAGCTTTCTTT	CSVSQSMDTEAFF
TRBV5-1	TRBJ2-5	few	.	TGCGCCAGCAGCCCCAACCGCGGGGGCGCCCTCAATCAAGAGACCCAGTACTTC	CASSPNRGGALNQETQYF
TRBV7-6	TRBJ2-5	.	.	TGTGCCAGCAGCTTATTTGAGAGTAAAGAGACCCAGTACTTC	CASSLFESKETQYF
TRBV29-1	TRBJ1-2	.	.	TGCAGCGTTGCACCTCAGGGGATGCACTATGGCTACACCTTC	CSVAPQGMHYGYTF
TRBV6-5	TRBJ2-5	.	.	TGTGCCAGCAGTAACAAACAAGAGACCCAGTACTTC	CASSNKQETQYF
TRBV30	TRBJ1-2	once	TRBD1	TGTGCCTGGAGTGTAAATCCAGGGGGAGGCGGCTACACCTTC	CAWSVNPGGGGYTF
TRBV29-1	TRBJ2-7	.	.	TGCAGCGTTTCGGGGTTACACTCCTACGAGCAGTACTTC	CSVSGLHSYEQYF
TRBV5-6	TRBJ2-7	.	.	TGTGCCAGCAGCTTGGGCGCAGGGTCCTACGAGCAGTACTTC	CASSLGAGSYEQYF
TRBV5-4	TRBJ1-1	.	.	TGTGCCAGCAGCAAGGACAGGAACACTGAAGCTTTCTTT	CASSKDRNTEAFF
TRBV25-1	TRBJ1-2	.	.	TGTGCCAGCAGTGATCGGGGCTACACCTTC	CASSDRGYTF
TRBV29-1	TRBJ2-5	.	.	TGCAGCGTTGAAGGGAAGCTAGTCCGAGAGACCCAGTACTTC	CSVEGKLVRETQYF
TRBV7-2	TRBJ1-1	.	.	TGTGCCAGCAGCTTCGGTGGGGCTAACACTGAAGCTTTCTTT	CASSFGGANTEAFF
TRBV6-1	TRBJ2-7	.	.	TGTGCCAGCACCGACTACGAGCAGTACTTC	CASTDYEQYF
TRBV7-9	TRBJ1-6	.	.	TGTGCCAGCAGCTTCGGACAAGATAATTCACCCCTCCACTTT	CASSFGQDNSPLHF
TRBV7-3	TRBJ1-1	once	.	TGTGCCAGCAGTACTACCCCGAACACTGAAGCTTTCTTT	CASSTTPNTEAFF
TRBV14	TRBJ2-1	.	.	TGTGCCAGCAGCCAGTACCAAGGGGGTGAGCAGTTCTTC	CASSQYQGGEQFF
TRBV5-5	TRBJ2-1	few	.	TGTGCCAGCAGCTTACAAGGCGATGAGCAGTTCTTC	CASSLQGDEQFF
TRBV4-3	TRBJ1-5	few	.	TGCGCCAGCAGCCAAGATTTAGTAAATCAGCCCCAGCATTTT	CASSQDLVNQPQHF
TRBV29-1	TRBJ2-7	.	TRBD1	TGCAGCGTCTCCGGGACAGGGAGTTGGGAGCAGTACTTC	CSVSGTGSWEQYF
TRBV29-1	TRBJ2-1	.	.	TGCAGCGTTGAAAAGGGGTCCGGACCCGGGCCTTACAATGAGCAGTTCTTC	CSVEKGSGPGPYNEQFF